Below are 2 T cell receptor beta chains sequenced from a single sample in a study of T cell repertoires in cytomegalovirus infection (dated by TCRdb to between 2019 and 2020). The run used an Illumina HiSeq 1500. In-frame beta chains were kept once TCRdb had trimmed the public reads at Q25 with fastp and called clones with MiXCR. Each entry is one CDR3 protein sequence, shown with its most common DNA and genes. In this sample the table shows 900,000 to 950,000 distinct CDR3 sequences, roughly 31% of which occur a single time. The top ten clonotypes cover roughly 13% of the sample. No antigen is known for these receptors. According to the study, the label for this sample's treatment or condition signals: in vitro stimulation with specific CMV peptide epitopes to enrich CMV-specific T cells. The sequencing here drew on cultured CD8+ T cells from PBMCs, taken from culture after CMV antigen stimulation. All receptors derive from a human donor in good health (CMV status not recorded). Some clones in this sample may be carry-over from other donors' samples.

This clonotype has a handful of counts. The chain is built from TRBV7-9 and TRBJ1-1; possibly TRBD1 for D (6 bases). Germline values: CDR1 SEHNR, CDR2 FQNEAQ (reference sequence). This CDR3 spans 14 amino acids. Trimming removed 5 bases at V and 2 bases at J, with 12 bases between. CDR3 coding DNA: TGTGCCAGCAGCAATGGGGGGCTTAACACTGAAGCTTTCTTT. As protein: CASSNGGLNTEAFF.

This clonotype occurred many times. The CDR3 nucleotides read TGTGCCAGTAGTATAGGCTCCCCCGGGACAGGAGAAATTTACCAAGAGACCCAGTACTTC. Its translation is CASSIGSPGTGEIYQETQYF. The J gene is TRBJ2-5, the V gene TRBV19, with 8 bases aligning to TRBD1. J was trimmed by 0 bases and V by 1 base; bases with no gene match: 16. CDR1 LNHDA and CDR2 SQIVND come from the germline V gene (reference sequence). The CDR3 is 20 residues long.